This TCR beta chain came from a study of T-cell reconstitution after alpha-beta-depleted transplantation in children. V lost 8 bases to trimming and J lost 3 bases, with 16 bases between them. Germline V gene sequence: CDR1 LNHDA, CDR2 SQIVND (reference sequence). The CDR3 is 14 amino acids. This clonotype was seen a handful of times. Unique molecular identifiers were used to barcode this TCRbeta library. TCRdb recomputed calls from the PCR reads with MiXCR, one row per CDR3 protein. The sample lists some 220,000 distinct CDR3 sequences, approximately 9.5% occurring once. The TCR sequence derives from a human donor who donated a stem cell graft to a child with acute lymphoblastic leukemia. The V and J genes are TRBV19 and TRBJ1-1; the D is unclear. Sequencing used PBMCs from the stem cell graft donor, obtained from the stem cell graft. CDR3 in DNA: TGTGCCAGTGGAAGGGTGGTATCGGACACTGAAGCTTTCTTT. Its translation: CASGRVVSDTEAFF.